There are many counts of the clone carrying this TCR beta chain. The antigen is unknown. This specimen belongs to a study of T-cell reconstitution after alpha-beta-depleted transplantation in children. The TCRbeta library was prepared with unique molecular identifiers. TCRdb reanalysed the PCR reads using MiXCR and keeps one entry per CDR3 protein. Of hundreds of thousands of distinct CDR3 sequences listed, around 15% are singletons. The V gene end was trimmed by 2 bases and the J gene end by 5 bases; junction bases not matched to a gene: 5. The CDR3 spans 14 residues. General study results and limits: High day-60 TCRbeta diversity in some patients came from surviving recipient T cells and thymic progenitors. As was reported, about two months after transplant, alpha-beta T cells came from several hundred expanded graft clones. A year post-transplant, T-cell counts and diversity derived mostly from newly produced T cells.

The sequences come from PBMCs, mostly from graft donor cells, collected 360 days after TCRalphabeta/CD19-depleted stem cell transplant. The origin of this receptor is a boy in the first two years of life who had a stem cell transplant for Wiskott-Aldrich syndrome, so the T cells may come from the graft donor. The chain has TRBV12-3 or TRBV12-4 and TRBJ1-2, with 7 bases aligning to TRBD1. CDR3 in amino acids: CASSLRGQIYGYTF. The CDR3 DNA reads TGTGCCAGCAGTTTAAGGGGACAGATATATGGCTACACCTTC.